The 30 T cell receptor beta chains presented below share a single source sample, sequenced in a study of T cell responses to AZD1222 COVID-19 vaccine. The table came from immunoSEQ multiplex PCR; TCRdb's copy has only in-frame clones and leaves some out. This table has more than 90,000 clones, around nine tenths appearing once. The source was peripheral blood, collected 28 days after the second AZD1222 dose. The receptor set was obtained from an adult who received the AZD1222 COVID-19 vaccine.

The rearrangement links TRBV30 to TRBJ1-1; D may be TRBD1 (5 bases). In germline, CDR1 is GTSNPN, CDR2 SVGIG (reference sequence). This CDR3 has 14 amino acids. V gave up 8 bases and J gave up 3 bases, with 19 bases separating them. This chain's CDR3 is CAQLGGFFDTEAFF. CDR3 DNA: TGTGCCCAACTCGGGGGTTTTTTTGACACTGAAGCTTTCTTT.

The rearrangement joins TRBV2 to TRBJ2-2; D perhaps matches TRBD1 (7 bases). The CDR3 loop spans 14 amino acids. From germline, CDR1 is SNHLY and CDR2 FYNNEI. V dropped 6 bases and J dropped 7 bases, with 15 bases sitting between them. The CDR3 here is CASRGPQGGGELFF. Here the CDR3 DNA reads TGTGCCAGCAGGGGCCCCCAGGGGGGCGGGGAGCTGTTTTTT.

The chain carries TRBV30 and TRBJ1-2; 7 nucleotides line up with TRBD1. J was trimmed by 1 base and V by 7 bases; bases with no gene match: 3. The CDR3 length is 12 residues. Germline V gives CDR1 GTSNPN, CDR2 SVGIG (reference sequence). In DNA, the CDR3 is TGTGCCTTACAGGGGAATAACTATGGCTACACCTTC. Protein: CALQGNNYGYTF.

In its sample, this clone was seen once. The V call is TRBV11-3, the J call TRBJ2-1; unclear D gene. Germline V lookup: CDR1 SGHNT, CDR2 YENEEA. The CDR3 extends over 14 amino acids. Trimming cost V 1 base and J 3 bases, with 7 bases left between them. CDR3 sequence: CASSLGGIYNEQFF. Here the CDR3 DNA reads TGTGCCAGCAGCTTAGGAGGAATCTACAATGAGCAGTTCTTC.

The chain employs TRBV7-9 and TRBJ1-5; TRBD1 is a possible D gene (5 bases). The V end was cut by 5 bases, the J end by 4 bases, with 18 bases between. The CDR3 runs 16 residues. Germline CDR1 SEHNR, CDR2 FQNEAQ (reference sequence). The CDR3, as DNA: TGTGCCAGCAGCGCCGCCAGAGGGGTAGGAAATCAGCCCCAGCATTTT. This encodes CASSAARGVGNQPQHF.

DNA for the CDR3: TGTGCCACCTCATCAGACCCGGGACACTCCCTCTATGCGCAGTACTTC. It is translated as CATSSDPGHSLYAQYF. V gene TRBV27 combines with J gene TRBJ2-7; D is possibly TRBD1 (6 bases). V was shortened by 10 bases and J by 9 bases, with 31 bases between the two germline ends. The CDR3 extends over 16 amino acids. Germline V gene sequence: CDR1 MNHEY, CDR2 SMNVEV (reference sequence).

The CDR3 loop reads CASSPVGGGSYNEQFF. The CDR3 region has the DNA TGTGCCAGCAGCCCCGTGGGGGGGGGCTCCTACAATGAGCAGTTCTTC. The rearrangement joins TRBV9 to TRBJ2-1; 7 positions agree with TRBD2. Germline CDR1 is SGDLS and CDR2 is YYNGEE. The CDR3 covers 16 residues. Trimming at V came to 4 bases and at J to 0 bases, leaving 7 bases not matched to a gene. The full variable domain, completed using reference TRBV9 and TRBJ2-1, is DSGVTQTPKHLITATGQRVTLRCSPRSGDLSVYWYQQSLDQGLQFLIQYYNGEERAKGNILERFSAQQFPDLHSELNLSSLELGDSALYFCASSPVGGGSYNEQFFGPGTRLTVL.

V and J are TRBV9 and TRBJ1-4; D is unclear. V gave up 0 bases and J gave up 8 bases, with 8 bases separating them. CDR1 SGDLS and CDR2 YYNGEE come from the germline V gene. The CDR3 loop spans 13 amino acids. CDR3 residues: CASSVGPGEKLFF. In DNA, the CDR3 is TGTGCCAGCAGCGTAGGGCCGGGGGAAAAACTGTTTTTT.

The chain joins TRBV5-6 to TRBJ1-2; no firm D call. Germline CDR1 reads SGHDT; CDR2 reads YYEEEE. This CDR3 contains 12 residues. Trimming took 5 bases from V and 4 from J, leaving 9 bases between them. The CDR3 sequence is CASSANSYGYTF. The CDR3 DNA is TGTGCCAGCAGTGCGAACAGCTATGGCTACACCTTC.

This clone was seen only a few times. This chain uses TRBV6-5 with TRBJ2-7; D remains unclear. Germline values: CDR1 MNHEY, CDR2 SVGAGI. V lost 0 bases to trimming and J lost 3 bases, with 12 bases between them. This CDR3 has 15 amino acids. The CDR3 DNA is TGTGCCAGCAGTTACTCTCGACTTAGAATCTACGAGCAGTACTTC. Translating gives CASSYSRLRIYEQYF.

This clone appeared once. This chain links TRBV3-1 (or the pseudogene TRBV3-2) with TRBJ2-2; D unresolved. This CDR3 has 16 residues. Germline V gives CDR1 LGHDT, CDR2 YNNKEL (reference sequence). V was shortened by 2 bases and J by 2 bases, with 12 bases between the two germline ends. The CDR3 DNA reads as TGTGCCAGCAGCCAAAACCCCGGGCCCAACACCGGGGAGCTGTTTTTT. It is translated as CASSQNPGPNTGELFF.

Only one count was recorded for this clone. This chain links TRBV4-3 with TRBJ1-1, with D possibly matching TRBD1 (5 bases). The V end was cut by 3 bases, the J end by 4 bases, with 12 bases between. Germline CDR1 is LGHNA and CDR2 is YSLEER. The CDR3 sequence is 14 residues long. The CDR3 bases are TGCGCCAGCAGCCAGGGGGGTAGGGGCACTGAAGCTTTCTTT. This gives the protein CASSQGGRGTEAFF.

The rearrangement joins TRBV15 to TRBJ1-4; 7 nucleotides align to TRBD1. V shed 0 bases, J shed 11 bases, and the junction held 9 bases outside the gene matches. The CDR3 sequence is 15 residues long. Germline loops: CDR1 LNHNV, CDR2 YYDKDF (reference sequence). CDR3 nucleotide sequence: TGTGCCACCAGCAGAGATAGACAGGGTCCCGGGAAACTGTTTTTT. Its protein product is CATSRDRQGPGKLFF.

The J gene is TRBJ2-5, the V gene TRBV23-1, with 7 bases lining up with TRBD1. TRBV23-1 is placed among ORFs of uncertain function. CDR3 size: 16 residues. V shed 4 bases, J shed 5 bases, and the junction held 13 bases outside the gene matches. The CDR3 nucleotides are TGCGCCAGCAGTCCAAATGAGAGGGGGCGAGTGGAGACCCAGTACTTC. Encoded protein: CASSPNERGRVETQYF.

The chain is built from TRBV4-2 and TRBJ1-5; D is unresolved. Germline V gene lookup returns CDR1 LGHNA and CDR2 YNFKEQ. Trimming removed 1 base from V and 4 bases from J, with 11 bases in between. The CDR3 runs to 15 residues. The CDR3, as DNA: TGTGCCAGCAGCCAAGGTCAGGACGTTAATCAGCCCCAGCATTTT. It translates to CASSQGQDVNQPQHF.

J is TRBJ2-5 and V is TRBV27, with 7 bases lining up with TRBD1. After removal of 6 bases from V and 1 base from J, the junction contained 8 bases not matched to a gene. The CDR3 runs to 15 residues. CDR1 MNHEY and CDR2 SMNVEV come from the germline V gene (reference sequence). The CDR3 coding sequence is TGTGCCAGCAGCCCGGGTGGACAGGCCCAAGAGACCCAGTACTTC. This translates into CASSPGGQAQETQYF.

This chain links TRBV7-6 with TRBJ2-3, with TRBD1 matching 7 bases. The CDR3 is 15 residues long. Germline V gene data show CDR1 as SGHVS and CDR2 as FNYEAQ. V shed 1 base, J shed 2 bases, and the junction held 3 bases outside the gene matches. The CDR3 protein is CASSLGGQYTDTQYF. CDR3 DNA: TGTGCCAGCAGCTTAGGGGGACAGTACACAGATACGCAGTATTTT.

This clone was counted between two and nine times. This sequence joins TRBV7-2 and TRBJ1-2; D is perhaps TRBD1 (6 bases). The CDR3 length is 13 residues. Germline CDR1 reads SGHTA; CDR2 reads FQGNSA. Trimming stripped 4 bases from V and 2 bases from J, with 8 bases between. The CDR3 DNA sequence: TGTGCCAGCAGCTACGACAGGAACTATGGCTACACCTTC. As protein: CASSYDRNYGYTF. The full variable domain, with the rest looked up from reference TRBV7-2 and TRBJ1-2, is GAGVSQSPSNKVTEKGKDVELRCDPISGHTALYWYRQSLGQGLEFLIYFQGNSAPDKSGLPSDRFSAERTGGSVSTLTIQRTQQEDSAVYLCASSYDRNYGYTFGSGTRLTVV.

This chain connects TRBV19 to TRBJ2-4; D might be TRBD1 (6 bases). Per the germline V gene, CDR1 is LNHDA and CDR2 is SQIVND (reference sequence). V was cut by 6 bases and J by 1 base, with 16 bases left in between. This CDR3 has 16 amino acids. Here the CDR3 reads CASSPGTLGAKNIQYF. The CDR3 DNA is TGTGCCAGTAGCCCTGGGACACTTGGGGCCAAAAACATTCAGTACTTC.

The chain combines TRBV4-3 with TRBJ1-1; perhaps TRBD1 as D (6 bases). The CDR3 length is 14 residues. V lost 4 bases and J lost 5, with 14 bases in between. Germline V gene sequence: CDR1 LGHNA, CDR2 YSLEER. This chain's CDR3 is CASSLSQGRTEAFF. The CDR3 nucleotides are TGCGCCAGCAGCCTATCCCAGGGGCGTACTGAAGCTTTCTTT.

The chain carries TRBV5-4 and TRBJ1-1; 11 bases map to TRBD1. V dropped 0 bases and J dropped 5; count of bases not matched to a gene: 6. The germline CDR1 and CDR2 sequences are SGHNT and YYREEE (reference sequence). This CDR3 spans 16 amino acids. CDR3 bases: TGTGCCAGCAGCTTGGAGGACAGGGGGCGGGGGACTGAAGCTTTCTTT. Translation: CASSLEDRGRGTEAFF.

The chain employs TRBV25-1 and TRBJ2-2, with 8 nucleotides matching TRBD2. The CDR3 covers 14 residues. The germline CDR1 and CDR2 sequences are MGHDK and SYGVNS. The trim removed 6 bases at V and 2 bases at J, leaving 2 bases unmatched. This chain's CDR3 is CASRVAGNTGELFF. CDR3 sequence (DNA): TGTGCCAGCAGAGTAGCGGGAAACACCGGGGAGCTGTTTTTT.

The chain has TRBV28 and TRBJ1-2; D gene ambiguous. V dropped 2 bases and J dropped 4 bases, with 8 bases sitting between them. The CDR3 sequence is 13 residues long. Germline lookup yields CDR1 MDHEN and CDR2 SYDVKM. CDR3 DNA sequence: TGTGCCAGCAGTTTAGGAACAGCCTATGGCTACACCTTC. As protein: CASSLGTAYGYTF.

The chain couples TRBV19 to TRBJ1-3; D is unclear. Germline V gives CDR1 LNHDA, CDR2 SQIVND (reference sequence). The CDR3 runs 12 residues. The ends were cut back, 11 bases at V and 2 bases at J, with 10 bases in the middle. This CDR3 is CASALAGNTIYF. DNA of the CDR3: TGTGCCTCGGCACTAGCTGGAAACACCATATATTTT.

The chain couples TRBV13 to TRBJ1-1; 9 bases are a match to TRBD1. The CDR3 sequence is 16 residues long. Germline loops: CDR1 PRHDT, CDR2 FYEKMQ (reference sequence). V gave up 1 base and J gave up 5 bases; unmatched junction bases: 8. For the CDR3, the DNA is TGTGCCAGCAGCTTAGCTGGGACAGGGCCCGAGACTGAAGCTTTCTTT. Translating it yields CASSLAGTGPETEAFF.

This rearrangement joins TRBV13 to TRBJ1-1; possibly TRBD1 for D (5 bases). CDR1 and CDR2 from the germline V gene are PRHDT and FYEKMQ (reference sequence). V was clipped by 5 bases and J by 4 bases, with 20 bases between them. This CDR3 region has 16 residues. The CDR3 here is CASSRLGGAGGTEAFF. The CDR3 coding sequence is TGTGCCAGCAGCCGCTTAGGAGGGGCGGGGGGCACTGAAGCTTTCTTT.

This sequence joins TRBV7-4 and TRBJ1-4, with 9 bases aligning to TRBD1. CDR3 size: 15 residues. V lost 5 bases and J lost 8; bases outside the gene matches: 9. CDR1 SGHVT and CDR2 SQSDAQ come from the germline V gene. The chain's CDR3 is CASSHWTGADEKLFF. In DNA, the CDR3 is TGTGCCAGCAGCCACTGGACAGGGGCCGACGAAAAACTGTTTTTT.

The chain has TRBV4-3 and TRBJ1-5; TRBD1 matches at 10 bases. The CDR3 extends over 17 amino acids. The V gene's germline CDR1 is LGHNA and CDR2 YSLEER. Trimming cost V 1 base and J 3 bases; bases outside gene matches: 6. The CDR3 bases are TGCGCCAGCAGCCAAGGCGGGACAGGGGAGTCCAATCAGCCCCAGCATTTT. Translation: CASSQGGTGESNQPQHF.

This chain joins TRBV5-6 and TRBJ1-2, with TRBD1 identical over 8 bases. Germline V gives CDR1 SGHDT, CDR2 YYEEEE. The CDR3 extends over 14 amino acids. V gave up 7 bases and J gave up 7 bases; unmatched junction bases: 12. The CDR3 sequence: CASRQGAGAAGYTF. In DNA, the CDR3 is TGTGCCAGCCGTCAGGGGGCAGGAGCGGCTGGCTACACCTTC.

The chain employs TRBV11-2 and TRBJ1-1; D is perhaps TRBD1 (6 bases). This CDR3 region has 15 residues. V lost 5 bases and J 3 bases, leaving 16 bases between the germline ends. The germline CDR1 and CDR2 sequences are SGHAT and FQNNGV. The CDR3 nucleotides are TGTGCCAGCAGCCCTTACACAGGGAGGGACACTGAAGCTTTCTTT. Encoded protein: CASSPYTGRDTEAFF.